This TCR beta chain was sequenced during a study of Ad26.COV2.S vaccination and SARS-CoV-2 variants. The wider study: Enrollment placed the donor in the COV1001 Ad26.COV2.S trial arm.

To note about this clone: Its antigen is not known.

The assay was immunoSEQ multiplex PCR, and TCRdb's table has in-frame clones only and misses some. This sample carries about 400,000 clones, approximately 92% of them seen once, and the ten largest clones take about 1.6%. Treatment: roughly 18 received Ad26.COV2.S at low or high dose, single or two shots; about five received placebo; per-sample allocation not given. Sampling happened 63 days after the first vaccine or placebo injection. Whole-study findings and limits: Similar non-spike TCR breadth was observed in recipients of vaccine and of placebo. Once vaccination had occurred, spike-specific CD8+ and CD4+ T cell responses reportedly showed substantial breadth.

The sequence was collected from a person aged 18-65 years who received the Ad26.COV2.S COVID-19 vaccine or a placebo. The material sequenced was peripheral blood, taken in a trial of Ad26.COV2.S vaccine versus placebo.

The CDR3: CASSPSQGPYEKLFF. CDR3 DNA sequence: TGTGCCAGCAGCCCCAGCCAGGGACCCTATGAAAAACTGTTTTTT. The genes are TRBV7-2 and TRBJ1-4; D is perhaps TRBD1 (5 bases). CDR1 is SGHTA, CDR2 FQGNSA, per germline. The CDR3 runs to 15 residues. V was cut by 5 bases and J by 6 bases, with 16 bases left in between.